This entry is about one T cell receptor (beta chain). The antigen is undetermined. The sample comes from a study of T cells in Graves' hyperthyroidism and ophthalmopathy. General study findings and limits: With a median lead of 6.5 months before onset, the model predicted ophthalmopathy. In blood, most of the thyroid clonotypes expanded above 0.001 were also present.

Patients having uncontrolled infection, another autoimmune disease, pregnancy or lactation were not included. 8.5 to 10 ml of fresh peripheral blood supplied the PBMCs. Between the trimmed V and J ends, which lost 7 bases and 8 bases, there was a span of 18 bases. CDR3 length equals 15 residues. In germline, CDR1 is MDHEN, CDR2 SYDVKM. From RNA transcripts, TCR beta CDR3 regions were amplified. First-round RT-PCR with HTBI primers amplified the TCR CDR3 region. TCRdb re-analysed the multiplex PCR reads in MiXCR, keeping a single row per CDR3 protein. The table shows nearly 750,000 distinct CDR3 sequences, with approximately 40% occurring only once.

V gene TRBV28 combines with J gene TRBJ1-6; a possible D gene is TRBD1 (6 bases). This clonotype was obtained from a woman aged 40 to 50 with Graves' hyperthyroidism. Sequenced: blood. Here the CDR3 reads CASKVSRGIDSPLHF. The DNA for the CDR3 is TGTGCCAGCAAGGTGTCCAGGGGTATCGATTCACCCCTCCACTTT.